Presented here are 25 T cell receptor beta chains from one specimen sequenced in a study of cytomegalovirus exposure and HLA in healthy donors. Here immunoSEQ multiplex PCR was the method, and the copy in TCRdb shows in-frame clones only, minus some. This sample has roughly 52,000 clones, with 93% found just once. The sample was PBMCs. The receptors originated from a woman under 30 in good health and CMV-seropositive.

This clone was picked up one time. This chain's CDR3 is CSVVPPTSSDTQYF. In DNA form, the CDR3 reads TGCAGCGTTGTCCCCCCGACTAGCTCAGATACGCAGTATTTT. The chain has TRBV29-1 and TRBJ2-3; 7 nucleotides match TRBD2. Germline assignment: CDR1 SQVTM and CDR2 ANQGSEA. The CDR3 contains 14 residues. After removal of 4 bases from V and 4 bases from J, the junction contained 8 bases not matched to a gene.

This clone was seen more than once but under ten times. The rearrangement links TRBV7-2 to TRBJ2-1; D is undetermined. CDR3 size: 15 residues. Per the germline V gene, CDR1 is SGHTA and CDR2 is FQGNSA. V gave up 2 bases and J gave up 5 bases, with 13 bases separating them. CDR3 coding DNA: TGTGCCAGCAGCTTACATCGGCGAAGCGACAATGAGCAGTTCTTC. Residues: CASSLHRRSDNEQFF.

This rearrangement joins TRBV7-2 to TRBJ2-1, with 13 bases lining up with TRBD2. The germline gives CDR1 SGHTA, CDR2 FQGNSA. The V segment lost 5 bases and the J segment 7 bases; nucleotides outside the gene matches: 8. This CDR3 is 16 amino acids long. The chain's CDR3 is CASSPKLAGGPNEQFF. The CDR3 DNA is TGTGCCAGCAGCCCGAAACTAGCGGGGGGGCCGAATGAGCAGTTCTTC.

The chain links TRBV9 to TRBJ1-5, with a possible D match to TRBD1 (6 bases). Trimming pared 4 bases from V and 5 bases from J, leaving 13 bases between. Germline CDR1 is SGDLS and CDR2 is YYNGEE. This CDR3 spans 14 amino acids. CDR3 amino acids: CASSKDSDYQPQHF. CDR3 nucleotide sequence: TGTGCCAGCAGCAAGGACAGCGATTATCAGCCCCAGCATTTT.

The chain carries TRBV5-1 and TRBJ2-3, with 14 bases fitting TRBD2. V lost 3 bases and J lost 2; bases outside the gene matches: 2. The CDR3 sequence is 16 residues long. The germline gives CDR1 SGHRS, CDR2 YFSETQ. The CDR3: CASSSGLAGATDTQYF. CDR3 bases: TGCGCCAGCAGCTCGGGACTAGCGGGGGCCACAGATACGCAGTATTTT.

The DNA for the CDR3 is TGCGCCAGCAGCCATACAGGGTACCAAAGCTACGAGCAGTACTTC. This sequence encodes CASSHTGYQSYEQYF. The chain couples TRBV4-3 to TRBJ2-7; maybe TRBD1 (6 bases). CDR1 and CDR2 from the germline V gene are LGHNA and YSLEER. Trimming removed 3 bases from V and 3 bases from J, with 15 bases in between. The CDR3 extends over 15 amino acids.

The V and J genes are TRBV7-2 and TRBJ1-2; weak D call: TRBD1 (5 bases). Looked up from germline, CDR1 is SGHTA and CDR2 is FQGNSA. The CDR3 length is 14 residues. V was trimmed by 4 bases and J by 6 bases, leaving 15 bases between them. The chain's CDR3 is CASSSPTSRDGYTF. CDR3 sequence (DNA): TGTGCCAGCAGCTCCCCGACTAGCAGGGATGGCTACACCTTC.

The V call is TRBV21-1, the J call TRBJ1-2; TRBD1 was called by the table and not checked on the DNA. TRBV21-1 is annotated as a pseudogene. CDR3 length: 12 amino acids. CDR3 nucleotides: TGTGCCAGCAGGGGACAAGGTAGTGGCTACACCTTC. Protein product: CASRGQGSGYTF.

This rearrangement joins TRBV11-3 to TRBJ2-1; 14 bases are a match to TRBD2. The length of the CDR3 is 17 residues. V shed 4 bases and J 7 bases; nucleotides not matched to a gene: 9. In germline, CDR1 is SGHNT, CDR2 YENEEA. The CDR3 loop is CASSSGTSGGEINEQFF. The CDR3 DNA reads TGTGCCAGCAGCTCGGGGACTAGCGGGGGAGAAATTAATGAGCAGTTCTTC.

The genes are TRBV27 and TRBJ2-7, with D tentatively TRBD1 (5 bases). This CDR3 is 15 amino acids long. Germline-derived CDR1 and CDR2 are MNHEY and SMNVEV (reference sequence). V gave up 5 bases and J gave up 5 bases, with 19 bases separating them. The CDR3 region is CASSRSTASINEQYF. CDR3 coding DNA: TGTGCCAGCAGTCGATCGACAGCCTCCATCAACGAGCAGTACTTC.

This chain connects TRBV20-1 to TRBJ2-3, with TRBD2 as a possible D gene (5 bases). The CDR3 has 10 amino acids. CDR1 DFQATT and CDR2 SNEGSKA come from the germline V gene (reference sequence). V was trimmed by 6 bases and J by 6 bases, leaving 7 bases between them. CDR3 loop: CSAIADTQYF. The CDR3 coding sequence is TGCAGTGCCATAGCGGATACGCAGTATTTT.

This chain joins TRBV7-9 and TRBJ2-3; TRBD2 matches at 10 bases. From germline, CDR1 is SEHNR and CDR2 FQNEAQ (reference sequence). After removal of 5 bases from V and 4 bases from J, the junction contained 9 bases not matched to a gene. The CDR3 sequence is 16 residues long. The CDR3 DNA reads TGTGCCAGCAGCGAGAGCATAGCGGGGGGCGCAGATACGCAGTATTTT. Translating it yields CASSESIAGGADTQYF.

The rearrangement joins TRBV7-9 to TRBJ2-1; no clear D. Trimming pared 7 bases from V and 5 bases from J, leaving 12 bases between. CDR3 length: 13 amino acids. The germline CDR1 and CDR2 sequences are SEHNR and FQNEAQ (reference sequence). CDR3 sequence: CASTYSRNNEQFF. The CDR3 bases are TGTGCCAGCACCTATTCCCGAAACAATGAGCAGTTCTTC.

V gene TRBV2 combines with J gene TRBJ2-3; unclear D gene. Germline V lookup: CDR1 SNHLY, CDR2 FYNNEI. The length of the CDR3 is 15 residues. The ends were cut back, 4 bases at V and 6 bases at J, with 17 bases in the middle. In DNA form, the CDR3 reads TGTGCCAGCAGTGTGTTAGCCCCAGTCGGGGATACGCAGTATTTT. It encodes CASSVLAPVGDTQYF.

The chain combines TRBV29-1 with TRBJ1-1; D remains unclear. CDR3 length: 14 amino acids. Germline CDR1 reads SQVTM; CDR2 reads ANQGSEA. V was cut by 3 bases and J by 1 base, with 12 bases left in between. CDR3 sequence (DNA): TGCAGCGTTGACTCAATGGGCAGGAACACTGAAGCTTTCTTT. This encodes CSVDSMGRNTEAFF.

This rearrangement joins TRBV6-5 to TRBJ2-2; 8 nucleotides line up with TRBD2. This CDR3 contains 15 residues. Germline loops: CDR1 MNHEY, CDR2 SVGAGI. V lost 8 bases and J lost 0; bases outside the gene matches: 5. DNA of the CDR3: TGTGCCAGCCGAGGACTAGCTCCGAACACCGGGGAGCTGTTTTTT. Translated, it gives CASRGLAPNTGELFF.

This sequence joins TRBV4-1 and TRBJ2-6; D is possibly TRBD1 (6 bases). CDR1 is MGHRA and CDR2 is YSYEKL in the germline V gene. V lost 6 bases and J 0 bases, leaving 18 bases between the germline ends. The CDR3 has 18 amino acids. CDR3 loop: CASSSTGYTYSGANVLTF. The DNA for the CDR3 is TGCGCCAGCAGTTCCACAGGGTACACGTACTCTGGGGCCAACGTCCTGACTTTC.

The chain has TRBV14 and TRBJ2-5; 12 nucleotides align to TRBD2. The end of the DNA is better explained by TRBJ2-7, so the J call may be wrong. CDR3 size: 16 residues. Germline values: CDR1 SGHDN, CDR2 FVKESK. The CDR3 nucleotides are TGTGCCAGCAGCCAAGTTCGGACTAGCGGGGCCTACGAGCAGTACTTC. Its translation is CASSQVRTSGAYEQYF.

The genes are TRBV7-9 and TRBJ2-7; TRBD2 might be the D (6 bases). Trimming shortened V by 5 bases and J by 5 bases, and 16 bases separated the two germline ends. Germline CDR1 is SEHNR and CDR2 is FQNEAQ (reference sequence). This CDR3 is built from 14 residues. The chain's CDR3 is CASSLGPGADEQYF. Here the CDR3 DNA reads TGTGCCAGCAGCCTGGGCCCGGGAGCAGACGAGCAGTACTTC.

The chain recombines TRBV5-4 with TRBJ1-2, with D tentatively TRBD1 (5 bases). The CDR3 length is 14 residues. Per germline, CDR1 SGHNT and CDR2 YYREEE (reference sequence). Trimming removed 0 bases at V and 5 bases at J, with 11 bases between. CDR3 loop: CASSLDQGGYGYTF. DNA of the CDR3: TGTGCCAGCAGCTTGGACCAGGGAGGATATGGCTACACCTTC.

The V call is TRBV4-2, the J call TRBJ2-2; no reliable D call. The germline V and J ends were trimmed by 1 base and 4 bases, with 13 bases remaining between them. The CDR3 covers 16 residues. Germline-derived CDR1 and CDR2 are LGHNA and YNFKEQ. CDR3 coding DNA: TGTGCCAGCAGCCAAGGTATCAGAGGAGCCACCGGGGAGCTGTTTTTT. It encodes CASSQGIRGATGELFF.

The sample holds a few counts of this clone. The CDR3 here is CASSPRAGTGLHEQYF. The CDR3 coding sequence is TGTGCCAGCAGCCCACGAGCCGGGACAGGGCTCCACGAGCAGTACTTC. This sequence joins TRBV7-2 and TRBJ2-7; TRBD1 aligns across 9 bases. V lost 5 bases to trimming and J lost 5 bases; unmatched junction nucleotides: 13. Per the germline V gene, CDR1 is SGHTA and CDR2 is FQGNSA. CDR3 length equals 16 residues.

The chain couples TRBV29-1 to TRBJ1-2; D ambiguous. Germline CDR1 and CDR2: SQVTM and ANQGSEA. The CDR3 has 10 residues. The germline V and J ends were trimmed by 7 bases and 4 bases, with 7 bases remaining between them. The CDR3 reads CSAISYGYTF. The DNA of the CDR3 is TGCAGCGCTATTAGCTATGGCTACACCTTC.

CDR3 loop: CASSPGQGGYQETQYF. CDR3 DNA: TGCGCCAGCAGCCCGGGACAGGGGGGGTATCAAGAGACCCAGTACTTC. The chain is built from TRBV5-1 and TRBJ2-5; 11 bases fit TRBD1. Per the germline V gene, CDR1 is SGHRS and CDR2 is YFSETQ. CDR3 length equals 16 residues. V shed 4 bases, J shed 2 bases, and the junction held 7 bases outside the gene matches.

This chain uses TRBV2 with TRBJ1-1; D ambiguous. Trimming pared 6 bases from V and 2 bases from J, leaving 10 bases between. Germline V gene data show CDR1 as SNHLY and CDR2 as FYNNEI. The CDR3 is 13 residues long. In DNA form, the CDR3 reads TGTGCCAGCAGACCGACACTTAACACTGAAGCTTTCTTT. It codes for CASRPTLNTEAFF.